These 15 T cell receptor beta chains share one sample of origin, sequenced in a study of cytomegalovirus exposure and HLA in healthy donors. 13 Jbeta primers and 60 Vbeta primers were used for the PCR. The data were produced by immunoSEQ multiplex PCR, yet TCRdb's version contains in-frame clones alone and is incomplete. This listing includes some 76,000 clones. Sequenced input: PBMCs. Receptor source: a boy aged 5 to 17 in good health and CMV-seronegative.

V usage is TRBV5-1 and J usage is TRBJ1-1; possible D gene TRBD1, 6 bases. The CDR3 is 17 residues long. The V gene lost 2 bases and the J gene lost 3 bases, with 20 bases spanning the gap. The germline V gene encodes CDR1 SGHRS and CDR2 YFSETQ. The CDR3: CASSFFDRISKDTEAFF. Written as DNA, the CDR3 is TGCGCCAGCAGCTTCTTCGACAGGATAAGTAAGGACACTGAAGCTTTCTTT.

This chain joins TRBV4-1 and TRBJ2-1; the match to TRBD2 covers 7 bases. V dropped 1 base and J dropped 6; count of bases not matched to a gene: 9. The CDR3 is 16 amino acids. Germline CDR1 is MGHRA and CDR2 is YSYEKL. In nucleotides, the CDR3 is TGCGCCAGCAGCCAAGGTCCCGGGGCTAGCGGCAATGAGCAGTTCTTC. It translates to CASSQGPGASGNEQFF.

The V call is TRBV10-2, the J call TRBJ2-7; tentative D call: TRBD2 (5 bases). V gave up 2 bases and J gave up 2 bases, with 13 bases separating them. Germline values: CDR1 WSHSY, CDR2 SAAADI. The CDR3 covers 15 residues. CDR3 sequence (DNA): TGCGCCAGCAGTGAGCTCGCGGGCGAAGCCTACGAGCAGTACTTC. This sequence encodes CASSELAGEAYEQYF.

V and J are TRBV30 and TRBJ1-1, with 7 positions matching TRBD1. With 3 bases clipped from V and 6 bases from J, the junction kept 7 bases outside the gene matches. Germline values: CDR1 GTSNPN, CDR2 SVGIG (reference sequence). The CDR3 covers 13 residues. The CDR3 loop is CAWSIVRGAEAFF. The CDR3 DNA reads TGTGCCTGGAGCATCGTCAGGGGGGCTGAAGCTTTCTTT.

The V gene is TRBV27, the J gene TRBJ2-1; tentatively, D is TRBD2 (6 bases). The germline V gene encodes CDR1 MNHEY and CDR2 SMNVEV (reference sequence). V lost 3 bases and J lost 1, with 22 bases in between. The CDR3 contains 19 residues. The DNA of the CDR3 is TGTGCCAGCAGTTTGGTTTCCTTTGGGAAAGGAGGGTCCTACAATGAGCAGTTCTTC. It translates to CASSLVSFGKGGSYNEQFF.

The chain joins TRBV19 to TRBJ1-5; D is undetermined. Trimming left V 1 base short and J 7 bases short, with 5 bases between. Germline assignment: CDR1 LNHDA and CDR2 SQIVND (reference sequence). CDR3 size: 12 residues. Here the CDR3 reads CASSIVSQPQHF. In DNA, the CDR3 is TGTGCCAGTAGTATAGTATCCCAGCCCCAGCATTTT.

The chain recombines TRBV5-1 with TRBJ2-2; D is undetermined. There are 20 residues in the CDR3. Trimming took 0 bases from V and 0 from J, leaving 21 bases between them. Per germline, CDR1 SGHRS and CDR2 YFSETQ. As DNA, the CDR3 is TGCGCCAGCAGCTTGGCGTTTAGAGACACCAGCCCAGCGAACACCGGGGAGCTGTTTTTT. Amino acid sequence: CASSLAFRDTSPANTGELFF.

This chain links TRBV7-9 with TRBJ1-4; D call uncertain. Trimming removed 1 base at V and 11 bases at J, with 20 bases between. Germline loops: CDR1 SEHNR, CDR2 FQNEAQ (reference sequence). The CDR3 is made up of 16 amino acids. DNA for the CDR3: TGTGCCAGCAGCTTAGAATGGGAAAGGCGGGTGGAGAAACTGTTTTTT. Encoded protein: CASSLEWERRVEKLFF.

The chain joins TRBV7-3 to TRBJ2-7; 9 nucleotides agree with TRBD1. With 2 bases clipped from V and 11 bases from J, the junction kept 13 bases outside the gene matches. CDR1 and CDR2 from the germline V gene are SGHTA and FQGTGA. The CDR3 runs to 15 residues. CDR3 nucleotide sequence: TGTGCCAGCAGCTTATACATACCGGGACAGGGATCCGAGTACTTC. Amino acid sequence: CASSLYIPGQGSEYF.

The chain employs TRBV7-9 and TRBJ2-7; perhaps TRBD2 as D (5 bases). V dropped 6 bases and J dropped 3 bases, with 12 bases sitting between them. The CDR3 is made up of 13 amino acids. Germline CDR1 and CDR2: SEHNR and FQNEAQ (reference sequence). CDR3 in DNA: TGTGCCAGCAGGGACGAACGGGGCTACGAGCAGTACTTC. Residues: CASRDERGYEQYF.

The chain couples TRBV30 to TRBJ2-3, with D unresolved. V gave up 2 bases and J gave up 3 bases, with 12 bases separating them. The CDR3 totals 14 residues. Germline V CDR1 and CDR2: GTSNPN, SVGIG (reference sequence). The CDR3 nucleotides are TGTGCCTGGAGTCGGTCCCTAGAGACAGATACGCAGTATTTT. Its protein is CAWSRSLETDTQYF.

DNA for the CDR3: TGTGCCAGCAGCCGGAGACAGGGCAACCAAGAGACCCAGTACTTC. Protein product: CASSRRQGNQETQYF. The gene calls are TRBV7-2 and TRBJ2-5, with TRBD1 identical over 7 bases. After removal of 5 bases from V and 0 bases from J, the junction contained 6 bases not matched to a gene. This CDR3 contains 15 residues. Germline CDR1 is SGHTA and CDR2 is FQGNSA.

The chain recombines TRBV7-3 with TRBJ1-1; the match to TRBD1 covers 10 bases. The V segment lost 3 bases and the J segment 9 bases; nucleotides outside the gene matches: 4. The CDR3 consists of 13 residues. Germline V gene sequence: CDR1 SGHTA, CDR2 FQGTGA. CDR3 DNA: TGTGCCAGCAGCTTGGACAGGGGGGATCAAGCTTTCTTT. This translates into CASSLDRGDQAFF. Drawing the rest from reference TRBV7-3 and TRBJ1-1, the complete variable domain is GAGVSQTPSNKVTEKGKYVELRCDPISGHTALYWYRQSLGQGPEFLIYFQGTGAADDSGLPNDRFFAVRPEGSVSTLKIQRTERGDSAVYLCASSLDRGDQAFFGQGTRLTVV.

The chain joins TRBV19 to TRBJ1-2; 9 bases match TRBD1. The junction had 4 bases not matched to a gene; V was cut back by 4 bases and J by 4 bases. CDR3 size: 14 residues. Germline CDR1 reads LNHDA; CDR2 reads SQIVND (reference sequence). Here the CDR3 DNA reads TGTGCCAGTAGTAGGGGGACAGGGACCTATGGCTACACCTTC. It specifies CASSRGTGTYGYTF.

The chain combines TRBV6-5 with TRBJ2-5, with D tentatively TRBD1 (6 bases). The germline gives CDR1 MNHEY, CDR2 SVGAGI. There are 15 residues in the CDR3. Trimming took 2 bases from V and 4 from J, leaving 14 bases between them. This CDR3 is CASSYSSVGAETQYF. CDR3 coding DNA: TGTGCCAGCAGTTACAGCTCAGTGGGGGCAGAGACCCAGTACTTC.